Given below is one T cell receptor beta chain in context. Its antigen is unidentified. The data stem from a study of T cell responses to AZD1222 COVID-19 vaccine. Study results and limitations: Donors were chiefly white British, with a greater number of females, and clonal diversity was perhaps underestimated.

Germline values: CDR1 SGHTA, CDR2 FQGNSA. This CDR3 comprises 15 residues. V dropped 2 bases and J dropped 8 bases, with 15 bases sitting between them. TCRdb keeps only in-frame clones here, not all; method: immunoSEQ multiplex PCR. The sample lists some 140,000 clones; about 87% were seen once. The rearrangement joins TRBV7-2 to TRBJ2-2; D perhaps matches TRBD2 (6 bases). This specimen consisted of peripheral blood, obtained on day 0 of AZD1222 vaccination. The source is an adult in good health. The DNA of the CDR3 is TGTGCCAGCAGCTTATTGCCCCGGGAGACTGGGGAGCTGTTTTTT. Amino acids: CASSLLPRETGELFF. Supplemented by reference TRBV7-2 and TRBJ2-2, the full variable domain reads GAGVSQSPSNKVTEKGKDVELRCDPISGHTALYWYRQSLGQGLEFLIYFQGNSAPDKSGLPSDRFSAERTGGSVSTLTIQRTQQEDSAVYLCASSLLPRETGELFFGEGSRLTVL.